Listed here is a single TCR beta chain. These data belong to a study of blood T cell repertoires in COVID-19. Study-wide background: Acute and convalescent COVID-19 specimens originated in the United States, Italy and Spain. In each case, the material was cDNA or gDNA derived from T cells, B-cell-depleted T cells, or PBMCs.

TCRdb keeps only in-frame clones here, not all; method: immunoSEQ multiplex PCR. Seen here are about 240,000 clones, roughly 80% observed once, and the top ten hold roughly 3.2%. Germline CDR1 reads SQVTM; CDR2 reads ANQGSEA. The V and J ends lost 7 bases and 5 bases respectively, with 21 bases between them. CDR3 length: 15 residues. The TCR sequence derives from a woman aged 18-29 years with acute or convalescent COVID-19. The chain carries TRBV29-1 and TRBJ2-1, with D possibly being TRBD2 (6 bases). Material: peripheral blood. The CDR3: CSASHGSWRDNEQFF. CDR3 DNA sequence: TGCAGCGCATCCCATGGTAGCTGGAGGGACAATGAGCAGTTCTTC.